The rows below give T cell receptor beta chains drawn from one sample of a study of blood T cell repertoires in COVID-19. The data were produced by immunoSEQ multiplex PCR, yet TCRdb's version contains in-frame clones alone and is incomplete. The sample has tens of thousands of clones, approximately 91% seen once. The specimen sequenced was peripheral blood. The source of these receptors is a human donor in a cohort sampled during active COVID-19. CDR3s include the opening cysteine and the closing phenylalanine or tryptophan. D genes are given only for firm matches. The size of a clone is reported for some rows only, either as once, few or many, or as a class for expanded clones.

J gene	clone size	D gene	V gene	CDR3 protein	CDR3 DNA
TRBJ2-7	NA	NA	TRBV6-5	CASLGRAYEQYF	TGTGCCAGTTTAGGGCGGGCCTACGAGCAGTACTTC
TRBJ1-5	NA	NA	TRBV11-2	CASSSTGYDQPQHF	TGTGCCAGCAGCTCAACGGGGTACGATCAGCCCCAGCATTTT
TRBJ1-4	NA	NA	TRBV28	CASSQRAGPAGEKLFF	TGTGCCAGCAGCCAAAGGGCGGGACCCGCGGGTGAAAAACTGTTTTTT
TRBJ2-5	NA	TRBD1	TRBV3-1/TRBV3-2	CASSFRTGQETQYF	TGTGCCAGCAGCTTTCGGACAGGCCAAGAGACCCAGTACTTC
TRBJ1-3	NA	NA	TRBV3-1/TRBV3-2	CASSQDPPTGSLGNTIYF	TGTGCCAGCAGCCAAGACCCTCCGACGGGGAGTTTAGGAAACACCATATATTTT
TRBJ2-5	NA	NA	TRBV7-8	CASSPPSRGVQETQYF	TGTGCCAGCAGCCCCCCGAGCCGGGGAGTCCAAGAGACCCAGTACTTC
TRBJ2-5	once	NA	TRBV5-4	CASSSFETQYF	TGTGCCAGCAGCTCCTTTGAGACCCAGTACTTC
TRBJ2-7	NA	TRBD2	TRBV5-4	CASSLGTSVRYEQYF	TGTGCCAGCAGCTTGGGGACTAGCGTACGTTACGAGCAGTACTTC
TRBJ2-1	NA	NA	TRBV6-4	CASSFGGEQFF	TGTGCCAGCAGTTTTGGCGGAGAGCAGTTCTTC
TRBJ2-5	NA	NA	TRBV7-9	CASSLALKAGVGQETQYF	TGTGCCAGCAGCTTAGCGCTTAAGGCAGGGGTCGGGCAAGAGACCCAGTACTTC
TRBJ2-6	NA	NA	TRBV4-2	CASSQLLTALSGANVLTF	TGTGCCAGCAGCCAACTCTTGACAGCCCTCTCTGGGGCCAACGTCCTGACTTTC
TRBJ1-2	NA	NA	TRBV7-9	CASSFGGTGYGYTF	TGTGCCAGCAGCTTTGGCGGAACGGGGTATGGCTACACCTTC
TRBJ2-1	NA	NA	TRBV11-3	CASTPSSYNEQFF	TGTGCCAGCACCCCGAGCTCCTACAATGAGCAGTTCTTC
TRBJ2-3	NA	TRBD2	TRBV4-2	CASSQGLAGVLSTDTQYF	TGTGCCAGCAGCCAAGGTCTAGCGGGAGTGCTGAGCACAGATACGCAGTATTTT
TRBJ2-1	NA	NA	TRBV14	CASSQTRDYNEQFF	TGTGCCAGCAGCCAAACCAGGGACTACAATGAGCAGTTCTTC
TRBJ2-7	NA	NA	TRBV19	CASSLTGRYEQYF	TGTGCCAGTAGTCTGACAGGCCGCTACGAGCAGTACTTC
TRBJ2-7	NA	NA	TRBV3-1/TRBV3-2	CASSHGGPGEQYF	TGTGCCAGCAGCCACGGGGGGCCGGGGGAGCAGTACTTC
TRBJ2-1	NA	TRBD2	TRBV4-3	CASSQDRTSGLYNEQFF	TGCGCCAGCAGCCAAGATAGGACTAGCGGGTTATACAATGAGCAGTTCTTC
TRBJ2-2	once	NA	TRBV11-2	CASSRRENTGELFF	TGTGCCAGCAGCCGCAGGGAGAACACCGGGGAGCTGTTTTTT
TRBJ1-5	NA	NA	TRBV4-1	CASSRTVAGYQPQHF	TGCGCCAGCAGCCGGACTGTCGCCGGTTATCAGCCCCAGCATTTT
TRBJ1-2	NA	TRBD1	TRBV5-4	CASSLPPTGTYGYTF	TGTGCCAGCAGCTTGCCCCCGACAGGGACCTATGGCTACACCTTC
TRBJ2-5	NA	TRBD1	TRBV7-3	CASSPRDRQETQYF	TGTGCCAGCAGCCCGCGGGACAGGCAAGAGACCCAGTACTTC
TRBJ1-5	few	NA	TRBV6-2/TRBV6-3	CASSPTGPNQPQHF	TGTGCCAGCAGTCCCACAGGGCCCAATCAGCCCCAGCATTTT
TRBJ1-2	NA	TRBD1	TRBV28	CASSQQGVMNGYTF	TGTGCCAGCAGCCAGCAGGGGGTCATGAATGGCTACACCTTC
TRBJ2-3	NA	TRBD2	TRBV6-5	CASSYSGASNTDTQYF	TGTGCCAGCAGTTACAGCGGGGCCAGCAACACAGATACGCAGTATTTT
TRBJ2-7	NA	NA	TRBV4-2	CASSRYRDWSSYEQYF	TGTGCCAGCAGCCGGTACCGGGACTGGAGCTCCTACGAGCAGTACTTC
TRBJ1-1	NA	NA	TRBV11-1	CASSWSSGANTEAFF	TGTGCCAGCAGCTGGAGTAGCGGGGCGAACACTGAAGCTTTCTTT
TRBJ2-1	NA	TRBD1	TRBV7-2	CASSSRQGALSYNEQFF	TGTGCCAGCAGCTCCCGACAGGGTGCACTCTCCTACAATGAGCAGTTCTTC
TRBJ2-3	NA	NA	TRBV6-2/TRBV6-3	CASSYSIRGPSSTDTQYF	TGTGCCAGCAGTTACTCGATTCGTGGGCCCAGCAGCACAGATACGCAGTATTTT
TRBJ2-7	NA	NA	TRBV27	CASSWTVDSYEQYF	TGTGCCAGCAGTTGGACAGTTGATTCCTACGAGCAGTACTTC
TRBJ1-2	NA	NA	TRBV7-6	CASSLGPRDPYGYTF	TGTGCCAGCAGCTTAGGGCCCAGGGATCCCTATGGCTACACCTTC
TRBJ2-2	NA	TRBD2	TRBV7-3	CASSLHGLVRAGELFF	TGTGCCAGCAGCTTACACGGACTAGTTAGGGCCGGGGAGCTGTTTTTT
TRBJ2-7	NA	TRBD2	TRBV2	CASSEALPGLAGEQYF	TGTGCCAGCAGTGAAGCGCTTCCGGGACTAGCGGGGGAGCAGTACTTC
TRBJ1-1	NA	NA	TRBV2	CASCREGRTEAFF	TGTGCCAGTTGCAGGGAAGGTAGAACTGAAGCTTTCTTT
TRBJ1-1	NA	NA	TRBV21-1	CASSKVGGWSTEAFF	TGTGCCAGCAGCAAAGTAGGGGGCTGGTCAACTGAAGCTTTCTTT
TRBJ2-1	NA	TRBD2	TRBV19	CASSARTSLNEQFF	TGTGCCAGTAGTGCCCGGACTAGTCTCAATGAGCAGTTCTTC
TRBJ1-5	NA	TRBD1	TRBV28	CASSLRTGAPNQPQHF	TGTGCCAGCAGTTTGAGGACAGGGGCCCCTAATCAGCCCCAGCATTTT
TRBJ2-7	NA	NA	TRBV5-4	CASRRGNSYEQYF	TGTGCCAGCAGGAGGGGGAACTCCTACGAGCAGTACTTC
TRBJ2-5	NA	NA	TRBV3-1/TRBV3-2	CASSPTRAARETQYF	TGTGCCAGCAGCCCCACCCGCGCAGCTAGAGAGACCCAGTACTTC
TRBJ2-5	NA	NA	TRBV11-2	CASSSGNQYF	TGTGCCAGCAGCAGCGGTAATCAGTACTTC
TRBJ1-2	NA	TRBD1	TRBV19	CASREGALNYGYTF	TGTGCCAGTAGAGAGGGGGCTCTTAACTATGGCTACACCTTC
TRBJ2-7	NA	NA	TRBV28	CASSPNWAFSYEQYF	TGTGCCAGCAGCCCTAATTGGGCGTTCTCCTACGAGCAGTACTTC
TRBJ2-7	NA	NA	TRBV19	CASSRMTGTGFRSYEQYF	TGTGCCAGTAGTCGAATGACCGGCACAGGGTTTAGAAGCTACGAGCAGTACTTC
TRBJ1-1	NA	NA	TRBV9	CASNREPHDTEAFF	TGTGCCAGCAACCGAGAGCCCCATGACACTGAAGCTTTCTTT
TRBJ2-3	NA	TRBD2	TRBV3-1/TRBV3-2	CASSRSGNTDTQYF	TGTGCCAGCAGCCGTAGCGGGAACACAGATACGCAGTATTTT
TRBJ1-1	NA	NA	TRBV9	CASRQGLNTEAFF	TGTGCCAGCAGACAGGGTCTGAACACTGAAGCTTTCTTT
TRBJ1-2	NA	TRBD1	TRBV9	CASTQGSTNYGYTF	TGTGCCAGCACACAGGGGTCTACTAACTATGGCTACACCTTC
TRBJ2-3	NA	NA	TRBV3-1/TRBV3-2	CASSQDAENTDTQYF	TGTGCCAGCAGCCAAGACGCGGAAAACACAGATACGCAGTATTTT
TRBJ1-6	NA	NA	TRBV5-4	CASHRGSSYNSPLHF	TGTGCCAGCCACAGAGGGAGCTCCTATAATTCACCCCTCCACTTT
TRBJ1-5	NA	NA	TRBV28	CASTQDGGNQPQHF	TGTGCCAGCACCCAAGACGGGGGAAATCAGCCCCAGCATTTT
TRBJ2-5	NA	NA	TRBV7-7	CASSVGGLEAETQYF	TGTGCCAGCAGCGTAGGCGGCCTAGAGGCGGAGACCCAGTACTTC
TRBJ2-3	NA	TRBD2	TRBV7-9	CASSLAGGRGRDTQYF	TGTGCCAGCAGCTTAGCAGGCGGGAGAGGGAGAGATACGCAGTATTTT
TRBJ1-4	NA	TRBD1	TRBV6-2/TRBV6-3	CASSPRQGRPGYEKLFF	TGTGCCAGCAGCCCTCGACAGGGCCGACCGGGGTATGAAAAACTGTTTTTT
TRBJ2-2	NA	NA	TRBV19	CASKRANTGELFF	TGTGCCAGTAAGAGGGCGAACACCGGGGAGCTGTTTTTT